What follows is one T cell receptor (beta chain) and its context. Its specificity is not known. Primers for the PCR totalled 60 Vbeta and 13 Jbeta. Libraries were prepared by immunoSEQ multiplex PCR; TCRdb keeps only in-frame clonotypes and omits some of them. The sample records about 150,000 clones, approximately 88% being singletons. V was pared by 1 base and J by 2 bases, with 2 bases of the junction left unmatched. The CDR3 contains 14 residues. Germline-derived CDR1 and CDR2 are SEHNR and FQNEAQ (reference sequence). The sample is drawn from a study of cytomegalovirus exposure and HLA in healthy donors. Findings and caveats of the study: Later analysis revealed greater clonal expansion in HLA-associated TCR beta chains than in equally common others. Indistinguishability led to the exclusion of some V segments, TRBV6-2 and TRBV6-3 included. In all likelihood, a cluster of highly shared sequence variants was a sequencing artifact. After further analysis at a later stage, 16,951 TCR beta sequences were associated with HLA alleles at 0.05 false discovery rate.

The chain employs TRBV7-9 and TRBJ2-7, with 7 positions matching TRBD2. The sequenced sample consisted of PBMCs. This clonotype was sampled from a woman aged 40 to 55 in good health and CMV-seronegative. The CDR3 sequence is CASSLGSGAYEQYF. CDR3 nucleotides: TGTGCCAGCAGCTTAGGCAGCGGGGCCTACGAGCAGTACTTC.